Given below is one T cell receptor (beta chain) in context. Its antigen is as yet unknown. The data were obtained in a study of response to subunit inactivated influenza vaccine. TCRdb re-analysed the RT-PCR reads in MiXCR, keeping a single row per CDR3 protein. The sample has 650,000 to 850,000 distinct CDR3 sequences, roughly 14% seen once. Study results and caveats: It was the authors' suggestion that each seasonal influenza vaccination recruits few new T cells.

The CDR3 is made up of 13 amino acids. The V end lost 6 bases, the J end lost 0 bases, and 6 bases lay between the germline ends. Germline CDR1 reads SEHNR; CDR2 reads FQNEAQ (reference sequence). This clonotype was obtained from a man aged 50 to 60 who received an inactivated influenza vaccine. The chain links TRBV7-9 to TRBJ1-3; D remains unclear. Sequencing was performed on PBMCs from blood, taken approximately 15 days before vaccination. The CDR3 DNA sequence: TGTGCCAGCAGAGCTGGCTCTGGAAACACCATATATTTT. Its protein product is CASRAGSGNTIYF.